The source of this TCR beta chain is a study of blood T cell repertoires in COVID-19. The wider study: T cells, B-cell-depleted T cells, or PBMCs provided the cDNA or gDNA that served as material.

The method was immunoSEQ multiplex PCR; TCRdb's version includes in-frame clones alone and lacks a portion of them. The sample has more than 40,000 clones, approximately 84% seen once. V lost 6 bases and J lost 7, with 13 bases in between. The germline V gene encodes CDR1 LNHDA and CDR2 SQIVND (reference sequence). The CDR3 totals 13 residues. Sequencing was performed on peripheral blood. J is TRBJ1-5 and V is TRBV19; D is uncertain. The sequence was collected from a middle-aged man with acute or convalescent COVID-19. CDR3 nucleotides: TGTGCCAGTAGCCCATCTCAGGAACAGCCCCAGCATTTT. It specifies CASSPSQEQPQHF.